The subject of this entry is one T cell receptor beta chain. The antigen this receptor binds is unknown. Base qualities were left out, and no much larger clone turns up one base away. All of the donors in the study were healthy humans. Libraries were constructed by the immunoSEQ multiplex PCR assay. The table comes from immuneACCESS by way of TCRdb, which keeps in-frame sequences with V and J called. Part of the clones is missing from these tables; in studies checked, under half for an unresolved V gene and the rest for unknown reasons. The table for this sample lists 20,000 to 25,000 clones; 90% of them were counted only once. The leading ten clones occupy 0.65% to 0.8% of the sample. The cysteine opens and the phenylalanine closes a CDR3 of 14 amino acids. Just CDR3 DNA is preserved here, 42 bases in frame from base 1. V and J lose 0 bases and 5 bases, and a span of 8 bases separates them. CDR1 and CDR2, per the germline V gene, are MRHNA and SNTAGT.

These data belong to a study of T cell repertoires and Cas9 in healthy adults (dated by TCRdb to about 2018). With regard to the full study: Multi-effector potency, cytotoxicity and lineage determination within the CD4 and CD8 compartments were characterized for SpCas9-reactive T cells. The study examined preexisting T cell immunity against the Streptococcus pyogenes Cas9 nuclease (SpCas9) used in CRISPR gene editing.

Broader findings and caveats from the paper: SpCas9-reactive regulatory T cells were reported to mitigate proliferation and function of SpCas9-reactive effector T cells in vitro.

The source is a human donor in good health. The sequence links TRBV6-4 to TRBJ2-1; the D gene lacks a confident call. The source material was CD4+ effector T cells (CD127+, CD25-, CD137-, CD154-) from PBMCs; culture status not recorded. The CDR3 region: CASSDSRRHNEQFF. At the DNA level, the sequence is TGTGCCAGCAGTGACTCGAGACGACACAATGAGCAGTTCTTC.